This TCR beta chain was recorded in a study of blood T cell repertoires in COVID-19. Study overall: Samples of COVID-19 (acute and convalescent) were obtained from the United States, Italy and Spain. Sources were T cells, B-cell-depleted T cells, or PBMCs; the material itself was cDNA or gDNA.

As originally analysed: Amplification from reference gene primers served as the basis for estimated nucleated cell counts. Profiling relied on immunoSEQ multiplex PCR, and the TCRdb table lists in-frame clones only, not all of them. That table furnishes V, J and clone size, whereas the DNA furnished D and trimming. The table lists more than 90,000 clones, approximately 86% of them singletons. This CDR3 region has 13 residues. V was pared by 6 bases and J by 5 bases, with 1 base of the junction left unmatched. This clone showed up just once. The source material was peripheral blood. This clonotype originated in a man aged 40-50 years with acute or convalescent COVID-19. The chain links TRBV12-3 or TRBV12-4 to TRBJ2-1; 10 bases line up with TRBD1. The CDR3 nucleotides are TGTGCCAGCAGGGGGACAGGGGACAATGAGCAGTTCTTC. It yields the protein CASRGTGDNEQFF.